What follows is one T cell receptor beta chain and its context. One junction end disagrees with the germline gene, perhaps due to a read error. The read ends 3 residues before the CDR3 terminus; that terminus is restored from the germline J gene. Profiling relied on immunoSEQ multiplex PCR, and the TCRdb table lists in-frame clones only, not all of them. This sample's table has fewer than 35,000 clones. The sample comes from a study of T cells in women clearing cervical HPV infection. Study overall: Controls were women whose single incident HPV16 infection cleared within 12 months without precancer or cancer.

The CDR3 sequence is 18 residues long. Looked up from germline, CDR1 is GTSNPN and CDR2 is SVGIG (reference sequence). The source material was blood buffy coat. This receptor was taken from a woman aged 18 to 75 with a cervical HPV16 infection that either progressed to CIN3+ or cleared (not recorded which). The V and J genes are TRBV30 and TRBJ2-2; 14 bases agree with TRBD2. The DNA read from the CDR3 is TGTGCTTGGATCCCAAGGGGACTAGCGGGAGTGAACACCGGGGAG. It specifies CAWIPRGLAGVNTGE. The whole CDR3 region reads CAWIPRGLAGVNTGELFF.